Listed below are T cell receptor beta chains from one sample, sequenced in a study of T cells in Graves' hyperthyroidism and ophthalmopathy. TCRdb reprocessed the multiplex PCR reads via MiXCR and lists one record per CDR3 protein. The sample contains fewer than 650,000 distinct CDR3 sequences, 12% to 15% of which appear only once. What was sequenced was blood. The origin of the receptors is a woman aged 18-30 years with Graves' ophthalmopathy. CDR3s include the opening cysteine and the closing phenylalanine or tryptophan. D genes are given only for firm matches. Clone size appears in some rows only: once, few, many, or a class for an expanded clone.

TRBV9	TRBJ2-2	17	many	TRBD1	TGTGCCAGCAGCGTAGTCCTCGGACAGGCGAACACCGGGGAGCTGTTTTTT	CASSVVLGQANTGELFF
TRBV6-1	TRBJ2-3	13	few	TRBD1	TGTGCCAGCATCAGGGGGAACACAGATACGCAGTATTTT	CASIRGNTDTQYF
TRBV6-1	TRBJ2-7	14	many	TRBD2	TGTGCCAGCACTCAAGGACTAGCGGGAGGCGAGCAGTACTTC	CASTQGLAGGEQYF
TRBV6-1	TRBJ2-1	15	many	TRBD2	TGTGCCAGCAGCCCCAGCGGCGGGAGTAGAGTAAAGCAGTTCTTC	CASSPSGGSRVKQFF
TRBV7-9	TRBJ2-7	15	many	TRBD1	TGTGCCAGCAGCTTGGGAAAGGACAGGGGAAGCGAGCAGTACTTC	CASSLGKDRGSEQYF
TRBV11-3	TRBJ2-3	15	many	NA	TGTGCCAGCAGTTCCCGCAGGCCCGGCGGAGATACGCAGTATTTT	CASSSRRPGGDTQYF
TRBV20-1	TRBJ2-7	14	many	NA	TGCAGTGCCCTCTTGGGAGCCGCCGTCTACGAGCAGTACTTC	CSALLGAAVYEQYF
TRBV7-9	TRBJ2-5	15	many	TRBD2	TGTGCCAGCAGCTTACTCGGACTAGCGGAAGAGACCCAGTACTTC	CASSLLGLAEETQYF
TRBV6-1	TRBJ1-1	14	NA	NA	TGTGCCAGCGGCGAAGCGGGGGGGCCCACTGAAGCTTTCTTT	CASGEAGGPTEAFF
TRBV12-3/TRBV12-4	TRBJ2-3	14	many	TRBD2	TGTGCCAGCAGTTTCGGGGGGGCGTGGGATACGCAGTATTTT	CASSFGGAWDTQYF
TRBV12-3/TRBV12-4	TRBJ1-2	11	many	NA	TGTGCCACCGGGCGACCGGTGGGCTACACCTTC	CATGRPVGYTF
TRBV12-3/TRBV12-4	TRBJ2-3	15	many	NA	TGTGCCAGCAGTTCCCTCACCAGGGGCACAGATACGCAGTATTTT	CASSSLTRGTDTQYF
TRBV28	TRBJ1-2	13	many	NA	TGTGCCAGCAGTACCCAGGGGATAGGGGGCTACACCTTC	CASSTQGIGGYTF
TRBV10-3	TRBJ2-1	15	NA	NA	TGTGCCACCAGGAGAAGCTCCGTGGCATACAATGAGCAGTTCTTC	CATRRSSVAYNEQFF
TRBV7-3	TRBJ2-2	15	few	NA	TGTGCCAGCACCTCTTACGCTGTAAACACCGGGGAGCTGTTTTTT	CASTSYAVNTGELFF
TRBV7-2	TRBJ1-1	13	NA	NA	TGTGCCAGCAGTTTCCGACAATTCACTGAAGCTTTCTTT	CASSFRQFTEAFF
TRBV12-3/TRBV12-4	TRBJ1-5	13	many	NA	TGTGCCAGCAGTCAGGGGTCCGATCAGCCCCAGCATTTT	CASSQGSDQPQHF
TRBV2	TRBJ2-7	17	many	TRBD1	TGTGCCAGCAGTGTCCATAGGGAACAAAGGGGGCGTAACGAGCAGTACTTC	CASSVHREQRGRNEQYF
TRBV12-3/TRBV12-4	TRBJ2-7	13	many	NA	TGTGCCAGCAGTTTGCGAGGGGGTGACGAGCAGTACTTC	CASSLRGGDEQYF
TRBV18	TRBJ2-7	16	few	NA	TGTGCCAGCTCACCACCCAAAACGGGAGAGCCCTACGAGCAGTACTTC	CASSPPKTGEPYEQYF
TRBV20-1	TRBJ2-7	14	many	NA	TGCAGTGCTAGAGATTCGGACAGCTCCTACGAGCAGTACTTC	CSARDSDSSYEQYF
TRBV11-3	TRBJ1-1	13	many	NA	TGTGCCAGCAGCATCGACAGAAACACTGAAGCTTTCTTT	CASSIDRNTEAFF